A selection of T cell receptor beta chains follows, all from one sample in a study of shared clonotypes between healthy human individuals. TCRdb's copy holds only in-frame clones and misses some; the assay was immunoSEQ multiplex PCR. The table lists about 380,000 clones, 90% to 97% of them singletons, with about 0.32% in the top ten. Sequenced material: memory CD8+ T cells sorted from blood. These receptors all stem from a man aged 25-45 years in good health. The CDR3 runs from the conserved cysteine through the conserved F or W. Each record gives: J gene, D gene, V gene, clone size, CDR3 DNA, CDR3 protein. The D gene is left open where the match is weak. Size tells how often a clone was seen (once, few, many) or the class of an expanded clone, and some rows leave it out.

J: TRBJ1-2
D: TRBD1
V: TRBV18
size: .
DNA: TGTGCCAGCTCACCCCGGGACAGCGTAATCTATGGCTACACCTTC
CDR3: CASSPRDSVIYGYTF

J: TRBJ1-3
D: .
V: TRBV30
size: .
DNA: TGTGCCTGGAGTCGGGGAGGGTCTGGAAACACCATATATTTT
CDR3: CAWSRGGSGNTIYF

J: TRBJ2-7
D: TRBD2
V: TRBV7-2
size: .
DNA: TGTGCCAGCAGCAAAGCGGGGACTATCAGCGGAGGCTACGAGCAGTACTTC
CDR3: CASSKAGTISGGYEQYF

J: TRBJ2-7
D: .
V: TRBV2
size: .
DNA: TGTGCCAGCAAACCGGGCCGAGCTTACGAGCAGTACTTC
CDR3: CASKPGRAYEQYF

J: TRBJ1-2
D: TRBD1
V: TRBV10-3
size: .
DNA: TGTGCCATCAGTGAGGGGACAGGGGGCCCGTCTAACTATGGCTACACCTTC
CDR3: CAISEGTGGPSNYGYTF

J: TRBJ2-7
D: .
V: TRBV6-6
size: once
DNA: TGTGCCAGCAGCCCGGACTTTACTACCTACGAGCAGTACTTC
CDR3: CASSPDFTTYEQYF

J: TRBJ2-3
D: TRBD2
V: TRBV6-5
size: once
DNA: TGTGCCAGCAGTTACTCCTCTAGCGGGGGTACGCAGTATTTT
CDR3: CASSYSSSGGTQYF

J: TRBJ1-5
D: TRBD1
V: TRBV5-1
size: .
DNA: TGCGCCAGCAGCCACCGGGACAGCGTCAATAGCAATCAGCCCCAGCATTTT
CDR3: CASSHRDSVNSNQPQHF

J: TRBJ2-2
D: TRBD2
V: TRBV28
size: .
DNA: TGTGCCAGCAGTTTAAGTGGGCCAGGGAGGGACACCGGGGAGCTGTTTTTT
CDR3: CASSLSGPGRDTGELFF

J: TRBJ2-7
D: .
V: TRBV11-1
size: .
DNA: TGTGCCAGCAGCCCCAACAGGGATGCCTACGAGCAGTACTTC
CDR3: CASSPNRDAYEQYF

J: TRBJ1-1
D: .
V: TRBV19
size: .
DNA: TGTGCCAGTAGTAGGAAGGGGTTTGAAGCTTTCTTT
CDR3: CASSRKGFEAFF

J: TRBJ2-5
D: .
V: TRBV28
size: once
DNA: TGTGCCAGCAGTTTAACAGGGGAGACCCAGTACTTC
CDR3: CASSLTGETQYF

J: TRBJ2-7
D: TRBD1
V: TRBV5-1
size: .
DNA: TGCGCCAGCAGAAAAAGAGGGGGCGCTCACGAGCAGTACTTC
CDR3: CASRKRGGAHEQYF

J: TRBJ2-5
D: TRBD2
V: TRBV6-5
size: .
DNA: TGTGCCAGCAGTGTAGCGGGAAAGGTACACTTC
CDR3: CASSVAGKVHF

J: TRBJ2-7
D: .
V: TRBV10-2
size: .
DNA: TGCGCCAGCAGTGAGTCGAATAGGCCAGCGTTCGAGCAGTACTTC
CDR3: CASSESNRPAFEQYF

J: TRBJ2-3
D: .
V: TRBV21-1
size: .
DNA: TGTGCCAGCAGCAAAGTTGAGACAGGGGTTGCAGATACGCAGTATTTT
CDR3: CASSKVETGVADTQYF

J: TRBJ1-5
D: .
V: TRBV4-1
size: .
DNA: TGCGCCAGCAGCCAATTTTTCCGGCTGCCCCAGCATTTT
CDR3: CASSQFFRLPQHF

J: TRBJ2-7
D: .
V: TRBV27
size: .
DNA: TGTGCCAGCAGTTTGGGACCCTTTCGCGAGCAGTACTTC
CDR3: CASSLGPFREQYF

J: TRBJ1-1
D: TRBD1
V: TRBV30
size: .
DNA: TGTGCCTGGGGGACAGACACTGAAGCTTTCTTT
CDR3: CAWGTDTEAFF

J: TRBJ2-3
D: TRBD1
V: TRBV10-2
size: once
DNA: TGCGCCAGCAGTCGGACAGGGAGCACAGATACGCAGTATTTT
CDR3: CASSRTGSTDTQYF

J: TRBJ2-7
D: .
V: TRBV11-2
size: .
DNA: TGTGCCAGCAGTCGTCTTGGGGTCCACGAGCAGTACTTC
CDR3: CASSRLGVHEQYF

J: TRBJ2-1
D: TRBD2
V: TRBV5-4
size: .
DNA: TGTGCCAGCAGCTTGGGCGGGACTAGCAACAATGAGCAGTTCTTC
CDR3: CASSLGGTSNNEQFF

J: TRBJ2-1
D: .
V: TRBV6-1
size: .
DNA: TGTGCCAGCAGTGACCGGACCTCCGGGGGCCCCTTCTCCTACAATGAGCAGTTCTTC
CDR3: CASSDRTSGGPFSYNEQFF

J: TRBJ1-1
D: .
V: TRBV6-6
size: once
DNA: TGTGCCAGCACTCGCCTAGGGGGGGACACTGAAGCTTTCTTT
CDR3: CASTRLGGDTEAFF

J: TRBJ2-3
D: TRBD2
V: TRBV19
size: .
DNA: TGTGCCAGTAGTCTAATAGCGGGAGCCCCCACAGATACGCAGTATTTT
CDR3: CASSLIAGAPTDTQYF

J: TRBJ2-1
D: .
V: TRBV5-1
size: once
DNA: TGCGCCAGCAGCTTGGTTCGGGGAGACTACAATGAGCAGTTCTTC
CDR3: CASSLVRGDYNEQFF

J: TRBJ1-2
D: .
V: TRBV7-8
size: .
DNA: TGTGCCAGCAGCTTGTTATTTTCTTATGGCTACACCTTC
CDR3: CASSLLFSYGYTF

J: TRBJ2-5
D: .
V: TRBV2
size: .
DNA: TGTGCCAGCGACCATTCCTACCATCAAGAGACCCAGTACTTC
CDR3: CASDHSYHQETQYF

J: TRBJ2-2
D: TRBD2
V: TRBV5-1
size: .
DNA: TGCGCCAGCAGCACGGGACTAGCGGGAAGTGTAAACACCGGGGAGCTGTTTTTT
CDR3: CASSTGLAGSVNTGELFF

J: TRBJ2-2
D: TRBD2
V: TRBV25-1
size: .
DNA: TGTGCCAGCAGTGAGCGACCCGGACTAGCTACCGGGGAGCTGTTTTTT
CDR3: CASSERPGLATGELFF

J: TRBJ1-4
D: .
V: TRBV29-1
size: .
DNA: TGCAGCGTTGGACAGTCTTCTAATGAAAAACTGTTTTTT
CDR3: CSVGQSSNEKLFF

J: TRBJ2-1
D: TRBD1
V: TRBV20-1
size: .
DNA: TGCAGTGCTAGACGGGACAGGGAGTTCTTC
CDR3: CSARRDREFF

J: TRBJ2-5
D: TRBD2
V: TRBV2
size: .
DNA: TGTGCCAGCGGAATAGCGGGAGGGTACCAAGAGACCCAGTACTTC
CDR3: CASGIAGGYQETQYF

J: TRBJ2-7
D: TRBD1
V: TRBV20-1
size: .
DNA: TGCAGTACCTTACAGGGGAAGCAGTACTTC
CDR3: CSTLQGKQYF

J: TRBJ2-1
D: .
V: TRBV11-3
size: .
DNA: TGTGCCAGCAGCTCGACTGGCGGGGAGCAGTTCTTC
CDR3: CASSSTGGEQFF

J: TRBJ2-3
D: TRBD1
V: TRBV5-1
size: .
DNA: TGCGCCAGCACGCCCCAGGGGGCGGTCACAGATACGCAGTATTTT
CDR3: CASTPQGAVTDTQYF

J: TRBJ1-3
D: .
V: TRBV7-2
size: .
DNA: TGTGCCAGCAGCTTAGGGAGTAGCTCTGGAAACACCATATATTTT
CDR3: CASSLGSSSGNTIYF

J: TRBJ1-1
D: .
V: TRBV6-1
size: .
DNA: TGTGCCAGCAGTGAAGTGGCTAGCACTGAAGCTTTCTTT
CDR3: CASSEVASTEAFF

J: TRBJ1-1
D: TRBD1
V: TRBV5-5
size: .
DNA: TGTGCCAGCAGCTCAGACAGGGGATTAAGCGTTCAAGCTTTCTTT
CDR3: CASSSDRGLSVQAFF

J: TRBJ2-7
D: TRBD1
V: TRBV27
size: .
DNA: TGTGCCAGCAGTTCCGGGACAGGGTTTTACGAGCAGTACTTC
CDR3: CASSSGTGFYEQYF